This T cell receptor beta chain was sequenced in a study of Ad26.COV2.S vaccination and SARS-CoV-2 variants. Overall study context: Donor was in the COV1001 Ad26.COV2.S trial arm.

The CDR3 covers 13 residues. Trimming took 0 bases from V and 7 from J, leaving 10 bases between them. Germline values: CDR1 LGHDT, CDR2 YNNKEL (reference sequence). Sample treatment: around 19 received Ad26.COV2.S at low or high dose, single or two shots; 5 received placebo; per-sample allocation not given. The samples were gathered on day 63 after the first injection of vaccine or placebo. The shot given was an Ad26 vector that makes Wuhan-strain SARS-CoV-2 spike. Here immunoSEQ multiplex PCR was the method, and the copy in TCRdb shows in-frame clones only, minus some. The sample carries 410,000 or so clones, around 90% recorded once.

V gene TRBV3-1 (or the pseudogene TRBV3-2) combines with J gene TRBJ2-7, with D maybe TRBD2 (5 bases). The clonotype originates from a person aged 18-65 years who received the Ad26.COV2.S COVID-19 vaccine or a placebo. Sequencing was performed on peripheral blood, taken in a trial of Ad26.COV2.S vaccine versus placebo. This chain's CDR3 is CASSQDRGREQYF. The CDR3 nucleotides are TGTGCCAGCAGCCAAGATCGAGGGCGGGAGCAGTACTTC.